The clone carrying this TCR beta chain has only a few counts. One end of the junction does not line up with germline, which may come from a read error. The entry originates in a study of T cells in Graves' hyperthyroidism and ophthalmopathy. The investigators amplified TCR beta CDR3 regions from RNA transcripts. First-round RT-PCR with HTBI primers amplified the TCR CDR3 region. TCRdb re-analysed the multiplex PCR reads in MiXCR, keeping a single row per CDR3 protein. This table holds approximately 570,000 distinct CDR3 sequences, 15% to 20% found once. Germline CDR1 and CDR2: DFQATT and SNEGSKA (reference sequence). The CDR3 runs to 12 residues.

The V call is TRBV20-1, the J call TRBJ2-5; 7 nucleotides agree with TRBD1. The source is a man aged 35 to 55 with Graves' ophthalmopathy. Sequencing input: blood. The CDR3 DNA reads as TGCAGTGCTTCCGACAGGGCGAATGTAAAGGACTTC. Amino acid sequence: CSASDRANVKDF.